This TCR beta chain was recorded in a study of identical twins. CDR3 length equals 17 residues. The junction had 9 bases not matched to a gene; V was cut back by 3 bases and J by 2 bases. The germline gives CDR1 LGHNA, CDR2 YSLEER. Template switching introduced a universal primer site, and the cDNA bore unique molecular identifiers. TCRdb reprocessed the 5' RACE reads with MiXCR, giving one entry per CDR3 protein. This table holds under 900,000 distinct CDR3 sequences, 15% to 20% found once. The same sample was also used in a study of T cells expressing NK-cell markers.

The sample consisted of PBMCs. J is TRBJ2-7 and V is TRBV4-3; the match to TRBD2 covers 11 bases. The origin of this receptor is a woman aged 18 to 35 in good health. DNA of the CDR3: TGCGCCAGCAGCCATCAACTTCCGGGACTAGCGGCCTACGAGCAGTACTTC. Its translation: CASSHQLPGLAAYEQYF.